What follows are 5 T cell receptor beta chains derived from one specimen sequenced in a study of shared clonotypes between healthy human individuals. TCRdb's table, derived via immunoSEQ multiplex PCR, lists solely in-frame clones and lacks some. This sample has about 2.2 million clones, with approximately 92% found just once. CD45RO-negative cells were positively selected for CCR7, leaving out terminally differentiated effector memory CD45RA+ cells. The sequencing input was naive CD8+ T cells from PBMCs. The source is a man aged 18 to 30 in good health. Some clones in this sample may be carry-over from other donors' samples.

Regarding this clone: The CDR3 does not close with the conserved phenylalanine or tryptophan, likely indicating a read error. No DNA is shown, since the ends of the CDR3 on it are uncertain; the CDR3 is the one TCRdb lists. The chain is built from TRBV18 and TRBJ1-3. From its first to its last residue, the CDR3 has 9 amino acids. Looked up from germline, CDR1 is KGHSH and CDR2 is LQKENI. The CDR3 sequence is CASSPESGL.

V usage is TRBV7-3 and J usage is TRBJ2-3, with 13 bases lining up with TRBD2. Germline loops: CDR1 SGHTA, CDR2 FQGTGA. V gave up 3 bases and J gave up 6 bases; unmatched junction bases: 6. This CDR3 has 16 residues. The CDR3 reads CASSFGLAGVGDTQYF. Written as DNA, the CDR3 is TGTGCCAGCAGCTTTGGACTAGCGGGAGTTGGTGATACGCAGTATTTT.

In its sample, this clone was seen once. The chain carries TRBV5-8 and TRBJ2-7, with 14 bases lining up with TRBD2. This CDR3 comprises 14 residues. Germline values: CDR1 SGHTS, CDR2 YDEGEE. Trimming took 4 bases from V and 5 from J; bases not matched to a gene: 2. CDR3 coding DNA: TGTGCCAGCAGCAAGGGACTAGCGGGAGACGAGCAGTACTTC. It is translated as CASSKGLAGDEQYF.

The genes are TRBV10-1 and TRBJ2-3; D may be TRBD1 (5 bases). CDR1 and CDR2 from the germline V gene are WNHNN and SYGVQD (reference sequence). Trimming removed 10 bases at V and 2 bases at J, with 13 bases between. The length of the CDR3 is 13 residues. CDR3 region: CATQSTDTDTQYF. CDR3 coding DNA: TGCGCCACCCAATCGACAGACACAGATACGCAGTATTTT.

To note about this clone: The junction and the germline gene differ at one end; a read error may be behind it. The rearrangement links TRBV4-3 to TRBJ2-7; 7 bases line up with TRBD2. CDR3 length: 13 amino acids. Germline V gene data show CDR1 as LGHNA and CDR2 as YSLEER. The CDR3 coding sequence is TGCGCCAGCAGCCAAGATCTCGGGGGGATAAGGACCTTC. Translating it yields CASSQDLGGIRTF.